The 30 T cell receptor beta chains presented below share a single source sample, sequenced in a study of immune characterization of retroperitoneal liposarcoma. TCRdb recomputed calls from the PCR reads with MiXCR, one row per CDR3 protein. The sample has thousands of distinct CDR3 sequences; 25% to 35% are singletons. The sequenced sample was tumor tissue. These TCRs come from a female donor with retroperitoneal liposarcoma.

J is TRBJ1-5 and V is TRBV19, with D possibly TRBD1 on 5 matching bases. Trimming stripped 7 bases from V and 5 bases from J, with 18 bases between. Germline lookup yields CDR1 LNHDA and CDR2 SQIVND (reference sequence). The CDR3 covers 15 residues. CDR3 DNA: TGTGCCAGTACTCCGTTGGGGGGTAGGGATCAGCCCCAGCATTTT. Amino acid sequence: CASTPLGGRDQPQHF. Full variable domain (outside the CDR3, taken from reference TRBV19 and TRBJ1-5): DGGITQSPKYLFRKEGQNVTLSCEQNLNHDAMYWYRQDPGQGLRLIYYSQIVNDFQKGDIAEGYSVSREKKESFPLTVTSAQKNPTAFYLCASTPLGGRDQPQHFGDGTRLSIL.

Only a few counts were recorded for this clonotype. The rearrangement uses TRBV6-1 and TRBJ2-1; possible D gene TRBD2, 6 bases. The DNA end is more similar to TRBJ2-7, so the J call may be wrong. The CDR3 has 15 amino acids. Germline V gene sequence: CDR1 MNHNS, CDR2 SASEGT. In DNA form, the CDR3 reads TGTGCCAGCAGTGAAGGCGGGGATAGCTCCTACGAGCAGTACTTC. Protein product: CASSEGGDSSYEQYF.

This clonotype was seen more than once but under ten times. The rearrangement joins TRBV4-2 to TRBJ2-1, with D perhaps TRBD1 or TRBD2 (7 bases each). This CDR3 comprises 16 residues. The V end was cut by 1 base, the J end by 7 bases, with 17 bases between. Germline values: CDR1 LGHNA, CDR2 YNFKEQ. The CDR3: CASSQVQGEGFNEQFF. The CDR3 DNA sequence: TGTGCCAGCAGCCAAGTTCAGGGGGAGGGATTTAATGAGCAGTTCTTC.

This clonotype appeared a few times. The rearrangement links TRBV7-2 to TRBJ1-2; a possible D gene is TRBD1 (5 bases). Trimming stripped 6 bases from V and 1 base from J, with 15 bases between. The CDR3 contains 15 residues. Germline V gene data show CDR1 as SGHTA and CDR2 as FQGNSA. This CDR3 is CASSNPYQGNYGYTF. The CDR3 DNA follows: TGTGCCAGCAGTAATCCTTATCAGGGTAACTATGGCTACACCTTC.

CDR3 bases: TGTGCCAGCAGCCTAAGCTCCTACGAGCAGTACTTC. This codes for CASSLSSYEQYF. This sequence joins TRBV5-6 and TRBJ2-7; D gene uncertain. CDR1 and CDR2 (germline): SGHDT, YYEEEE. The CDR3 has 12 amino acids. V shed 4 bases and J shed 0 bases, with 5 bases lying between them.

The rearrangement links TRBV6-1 to TRBJ2-5; 10 bases match TRBD2. Germline-derived CDR1 and CDR2 are MNHNS and SASEGT. V lost 5 bases, J lost 4 bases, and 10 bases stayed unmatched. The CDR3 loop spans 16 amino acids. CDR3: CASSQISGRKPETQYF. DNA for the CDR3: TGTGCCAGCAGTCAAATTAGCGGGAGGAAACCAGAGACCCAGTACTTC.

The rearrangement uses TRBV6-6 and TRBJ2-5; no reliable D call. With the DNA end fitting TRBJ2-7 better, the J assignment may be wrong. CDR3 length equals 13 residues. CDR1 and CDR2 (germline): MNHNY, SVGAGI (reference sequence). The CDR3 loop reads CASSYRDQYEQYF. CDR3 coding DNA: TGTGCCAGCAGTTACCGAGATCAATACGAGCAGTACTTC.

This rearrangement joins TRBV27 to TRBJ1-5; no definite D call. The CDR3 spans 12 residues. V was pared by 5 bases and J by 10 bases, with 12 bases between. CDR1 and CDR2 (germline): MNHEY, SMNVEV (reference sequence). The CDR3 DNA sequence: TGTGCCAGCAGTGCAGTCCCGGGTCCCCAGCATTTT. Translation gives CASSAVPGPQHF.

This clonotype was counted between two and nine times. This chain links TRBV20-1 with TRBJ2-1, with a weak D call TRBD2 (6 bases). The CDR3 is 17 residues long. The germline V gene encodes CDR1 DFQATT and CDR2 SNEGSKA (reference sequence). V lost 0 bases, J lost 2 bases, and 17 bases lay in between. CDR3 sequence: CSARDGGDVITYNEQFF. For the CDR3, the DNA is TGCAGTGCTAGAGATGGCGGGGACGTTATAACCTACAATGAGCAGTTCTTC.

This clonotype was observed a handful of times. The gene calls are TRBV6-1 and TRBJ2-2; either TRBD1 or TRBD2 may supply D (5 bases each). V lost 5 bases, J lost 5 bases, and 15 bases lay in between. This CDR3 is 15 amino acids long. Per germline, CDR1 MNHNS and CDR2 SASEGT. The CDR3 DNA reads as TGTGCCAGCAGTAAGGGACCCGGTGGGACCGGGGAGCTGTTTTTT. This encodes CASSKGPGGTGELFF.

The chain uses TRBV6-1 and TRBJ2-1, with a tentative D call TRBD2 (5 bases). V lost 11 bases and J lost 10, with 21 bases in between. Germline CDR1 reads MNHNS; CDR2 reads SASEGT. The CDR3 runs to 13 residues. The CDR3 sequence: CAAGDYGSYEQFF. DNA of the CDR3: TGTGCCGCAGGAGACTACGGCTCCTACGAGCAGTTCTTC.

This chain links TRBV12-3 or TRBV12-4 with TRBJ2-5, with TRBD1 matching over 7 bases. The CDR3 loop spans 14 amino acids. J lost 4 bases, V lost 5 bases, and 7 bases had no gene match. This CDR3 is CASSIRDSGETQYF. DNA for the CDR3: TGTGCCAGCAGTATCCGGGACAGTGGAGAGACCCAGTACTTC.

A single count supports this clonotype. This sequence may be a read error, since a much larger clone differs from it by one base. The chain recombines TRBV6-1 with TRBJ2-1; D remains ambiguous. Germline values: CDR1 MNHNS, CDR2 SASEGT. The CDR3 length is 15 residues. This chain's CDR3 is CASSEQGGTSYEQLF. Written as DNA, the CDR3 is TGTGCCAGCAGTGAACAAGGCGGAACTTCCTACGAGCAGTTATTC.

There are many counts of this clonotype. The chain links TRBV6-1 to TRBJ2-5, with D possibly matching TRBD1 (7 bases). The V and J ends lost 7 bases and 11 bases respectively, with 14 bases between them. This CDR3 has 11 residues. Per the germline V gene, CDR1 is MNHNS and CDR2 is SASEGT. The CDR3 region has the DNA TGTGCCAGCACCCGCGGGACAGCTCAGTACTTC. It translates to CASTRGTAQYF.

This clonotype was counted ten times or more. The chain links TRBV6-1 to TRBJ2-1, with a weak D call TRBD2 (5 bases). This CDR3 region has 13 residues. The germline CDR1 and CDR2 sequences are MNHNS and SASEGT. Trimming removed 5 bases from V and 4 bases from J, with 9 bases in between. The CDR3 reads CASSSGNYNEQFF. CDR3 DNA sequence: TGTGCCAGCAGTTCGGGAAATTACAATGAGCAGTTCTTC.

This clonotype counts as medium-sized (0.01 to 0.1%). V gene TRBV10-1 combines with J gene TRBJ2-1, with D perhaps matching TRBD1 (5 bases). CDR1 is WNHNN and CDR2 is SYGVQD in the germline V gene (reference sequence). With 3 bases removed from V and 10 bases from J, the gap between germline ends came to 10 bases. This CDR3 spans 12 amino acids. In DNA, the CDR3 is TGCGCCAGCAGTGATCCAGGGTACGAGCAGTTCTTC. Amino acids: CASSDPGYEQFF.

The rearrangement links TRBV6-1 to TRBJ2-1; TRBD2 matches 13 bases. Germline V lookup: CDR1 MNHNS, CDR2 SASEGT. The CDR3 has 18 residues. The ends lost 6 bases at V and 0 bases at J; junction bases unmatched: 8. CDR3 nucleotide sequence: TGTGCCAGCAGAGTGACTAGCGGGGGGTATAGCTCCTACAATGAGCAGTTCTTC. Encoded protein: CASRVTSGGYSSYNEQFF.

About this clonotype: This may come from a read error, since a much larger clone is one base off. V and J are TRBV10-2 and TRBJ2-1, with D tentatively TRBD2 (6 bases). The CDR3 extends over 17 amino acids. V was shortened by 6 bases and J by 10 bases, with 28 bases between the two germline ends. Germline V gene data show CDR1 as WSHSY and CDR2 as SAAADI. CDR3 amino acids: CASSLTSRAAGWGEQFF. CDR3 nucleotide sequence: TGCGCCAGCAGCCTCACAAGCAGGGCGGCGGGGTGGGGCGAGCAGTTCTTC.

This chain uses TRBV7-8 with TRBJ2-1; 12 bases fit TRBD2. CDR3 size: 19 residues. J was trimmed by 0 bases and V by 4 bases; bases with no gene match: 10. The germline V gene has CDR1 SGHVS and CDR2 FQNEAQ. The CDR3 here is CASSSRLAGALYSYNEQFF. The CDR3 DNA follows: TGTGCCAGCAGCTCCAGACTAGCGGGAGCATTATACTCCTACAATGAGCAGTTCTTC.

About this clonotype: The junction does not match germline at one end; this may be a read error. This chain links TRBV6-1 with TRBJ1-1; tentatively, D is TRBD1 (5 bases). Germline loops: CDR1 MNHNS, CDR2 SASEGT. The CDR3 consists of 13 residues. The CDR3 nucleotides are TGTGCCAGCACCGAAGCACGGGGACGGAGTCCTATCTTT. Amino acid sequence: CASTEARGRSPIF.

Details on this clonotype: Since the CDR3 does not end with the conserved phenylalanine or tryptophan, this likely comes from a read error. CDR3 loop: CASSLGNEQFL. The CDR3 DNA sequence: TGTGCCAGCAGCTTAGGCAATGAGCAGTTCTTA. This rearrangement joins TRBV7-3 to TRBJ2-1; no definite D call. Germline lookup yields CDR1 SGHTA and CDR2 FQGTGA. This CDR3 comprises 11 residues. V lost 2 bases and J 6 bases, leaving 2 bases between the germline ends.

As regards this clonotype: This may be a read error, as it is one base from a much larger clone. CDR3 sequence: CASSLGSGYTF. CDR3 bases: TGTGCCAGCAGTTTGGGGTCTGGCTACACCTTC. The genes are TRBV12-3 or TRBV12-4 and TRBJ1-2, with no clear D. The CDR3 is made up of 11 amino acids. V lost 3 bases to trimming and J lost 7 bases, with 6 bases between them.

The rearrangement joins TRBV4-2 to TRBJ2-3; D uncertain. The CDR3 contains 12 residues. From germline, CDR1 is LGHNA and CDR2 YNFKEQ. V dropped 6 bases and J dropped 0 bases, with 4 bases sitting between them. The CDR3 nucleotides read TGTGCCAGCAGGGGAAGCACAGATACGCAGTATTTT. Its translation: CASRGSTDTQYF.

This clonotype is categorized as medium-sized (0.01 to 0.1%). The chain uses TRBV12-3 or TRBV12-4 and TRBJ2-1; tentatively, D is TRBD2 (5 bases). The CDR3 covers 14 residues. V was trimmed by 2 bases and J by 7 bases, leaving 12 bases between them. CDR3 in amino acids: CASSLRGSGNEQFF. The CDR3 DNA reads as TGTGCCAGCAGTTTACGAGGGAGTGGGAATGAGCAGTTCTTC.

The chain combines TRBV5-6 with TRBJ1-6, with no clear D. Germline assignment: CDR1 SGHDT and CDR2 YYEEEE. The CDR3 totals 14 residues. Trimming took 5 bases from V and 7 from J, leaving 13 bases between them. The CDR3: CASSHPRGNSPLHF. The CDR3 nucleotides read TGTGCCAGCAGTCACCCTAGAGGGAATTCACCCCTCCACTTT.

This clonotype is classed as medium-sized. J is TRBJ2-3 and V is TRBV27; 7 bases agree with TRBD2. CDR3 size: 17 residues. V gave up 7 bases and J gave up 4 bases; unmatched junction bases: 17. Germline CDR1 is MNHEY and CDR2 is SMNVEV (reference sequence). The CDR3: CASMSGTGGRDADTQYF. The CDR3, as DNA: TGTGCCAGCATGTCGGGTACGGGAGGCAGGGACGCAGATACGCAGTATTTT.

A few counts support this clonotype. The gene calls are TRBV27 and TRBJ2-7, with D tentatively TRBD1 or TRBD2 (6 bases each). Germline CDR1 is MNHEY and CDR2 is SMNVEV (reference sequence). Deletions cut 8 bases from V and 0 bases from J, with 11 bases between. CDR3 length: 13 residues. In DNA form, the CDR3 reads TGTGCCAGCGGGAGGACAGCCTCCTACGAGCAGTACTTC. It yields the protein CASGRTASYEQYF.

The chain has TRBV4-3 and TRBJ2-3; 8 bases align to TRBD2. V trimming: 4 bases; J trimming: 5 bases; junction bases outside the gene matches: 11. This CDR3 comprises 16 residues. Germline-derived CDR1 and CDR2 are LGHNA and YSLEER. CDR3 in DNA: TGCGCCAGCAGCCGCTCGACTAGCGAGGAGGTAGATACGCAGTATTTT. It codes for CASSRSTSEEVDTQYF.

This clonotype was seen ten or more times. V and J are TRBV10-2 and TRBJ1-2; no firm D call. Germline V gene sequence: CDR1 WSHSY, CDR2 SAAADI. The germline V and J ends were trimmed by 3 bases and 5 bases, with 13 bases remaining between them. This CDR3 spans 14 amino acids. For the CDR3, the DNA is TGCGCCAGCAGTGACAGGACGGCCTCTTATGGCTACACCTTC. This translates into CASSDRTASYGYTF.

The J gene is TRBJ1-1, the V gene TRBV6-5; 10 nucleotides match TRBD1. Trimming cost V 5 bases and J 8 bases; bases outside gene matches: 8. The CDR3 covers 14 residues. Germline assignment: CDR1 MNHEY and CDR2 SVGAGI. The CDR3 here is CASSERRQGAEAFF. Here the CDR3 DNA reads TGTGCCAGCAGTGAACGGCGACAGGGGGCAGAAGCTTTCTTT.